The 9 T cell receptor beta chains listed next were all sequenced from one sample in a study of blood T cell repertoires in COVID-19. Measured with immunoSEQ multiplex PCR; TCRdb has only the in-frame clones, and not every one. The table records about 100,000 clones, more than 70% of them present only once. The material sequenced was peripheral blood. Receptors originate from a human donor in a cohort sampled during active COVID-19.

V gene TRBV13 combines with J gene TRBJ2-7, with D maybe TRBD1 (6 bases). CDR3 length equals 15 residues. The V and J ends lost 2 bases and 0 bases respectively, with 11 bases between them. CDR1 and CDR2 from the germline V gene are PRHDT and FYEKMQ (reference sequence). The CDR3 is CASSLSPTGSYEQYF. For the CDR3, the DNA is TGTGCCAGCAGCTTATCCCCGACAGGCTCCTACGAGCAGTACTTC.

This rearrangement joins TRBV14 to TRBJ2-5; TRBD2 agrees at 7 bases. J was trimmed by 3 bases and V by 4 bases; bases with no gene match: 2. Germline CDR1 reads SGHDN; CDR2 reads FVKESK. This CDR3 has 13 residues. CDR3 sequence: CASSRDYKETQYF. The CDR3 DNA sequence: TGTGCCAGCAGCCGGGACTACAAAGAGACCCAGTACTTC.

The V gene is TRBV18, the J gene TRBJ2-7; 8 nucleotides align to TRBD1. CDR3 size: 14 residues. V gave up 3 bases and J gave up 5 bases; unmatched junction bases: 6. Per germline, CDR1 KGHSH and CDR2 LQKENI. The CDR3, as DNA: TGTGCCAGCTCACCTAGGCAGGGGGCCAACGAGCAGTACTTC. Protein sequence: CASSPRQGANEQYF.

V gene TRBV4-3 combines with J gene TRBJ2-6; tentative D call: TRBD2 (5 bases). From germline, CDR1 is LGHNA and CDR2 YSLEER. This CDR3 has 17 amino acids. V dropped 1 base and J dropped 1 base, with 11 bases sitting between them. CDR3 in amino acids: CASSQGVGISGANVLTF. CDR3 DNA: TGCGCCAGCAGCCAAGGGGTCGGGATATCTGGGGCCAACGTCCTGACTTTC.

CDR3 sequence reads: CATSRDSATGELFF. The CDR3 DNA follows: TGTGCCACTTCCCGGGACAGTGCAACCGGGGAGCTGTTTTTT. The rearrangement uses TRBV19 and TRBJ2-2, with 7 bases aligning to TRBD1. Germline CDR1 is LNHDA and CDR2 is SQIVND (reference sequence). The V segment lost 10 bases and the J segment 5 bases; nucleotides outside the gene matches: 10. There are 14 residues in the CDR3.

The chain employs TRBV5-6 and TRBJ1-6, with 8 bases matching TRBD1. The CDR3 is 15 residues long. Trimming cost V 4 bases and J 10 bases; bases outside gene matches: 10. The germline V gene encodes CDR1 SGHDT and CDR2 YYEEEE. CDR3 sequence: CASSAGQGSPSPLHF. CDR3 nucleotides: TGTGCCAGCAGCGCCGGACAGGGTTCTCCCTCACCCCTCCACTTT.

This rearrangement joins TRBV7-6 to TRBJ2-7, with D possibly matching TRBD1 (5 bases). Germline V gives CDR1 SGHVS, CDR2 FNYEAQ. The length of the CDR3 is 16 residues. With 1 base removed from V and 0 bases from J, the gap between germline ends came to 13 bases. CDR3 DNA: TGTGCCAGCAGCTTAGGACCTCCAGGGATCTCCTACGAGCAGTACTTC. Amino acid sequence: CASSLGPPGISYEQYF.

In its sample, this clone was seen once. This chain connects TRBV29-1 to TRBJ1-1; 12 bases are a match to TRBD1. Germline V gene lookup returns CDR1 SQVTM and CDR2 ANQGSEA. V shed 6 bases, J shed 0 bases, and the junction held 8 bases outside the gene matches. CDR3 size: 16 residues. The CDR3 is CSVGGTGGALNTEAFF. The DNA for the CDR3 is TGCAGCGTGGGGGGGACAGGGGGCGCGTTGAACACTGAAGCTTTCTTT.

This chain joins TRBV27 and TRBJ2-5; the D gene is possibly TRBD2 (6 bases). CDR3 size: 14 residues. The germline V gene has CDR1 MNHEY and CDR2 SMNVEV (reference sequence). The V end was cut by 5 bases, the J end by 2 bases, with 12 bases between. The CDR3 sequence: CASSPPGTQETQYF. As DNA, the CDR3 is TGTGCCAGCAGTCCGCCCGGGACTCAAGAGACCCAGTACTTC.